One and the same sample provided the 17 T cell receptor beta chains below, sequenced in a study of T cell repertoires in cytomegalovirus infection (dated by TCRdb to between 2019 and 2020). Their recognized antigens are unknown. Sequenced using an Illumina HiSeq 1500. Using fastp at Q25 and MiXCR, TCRdb reprocessed the public reads and kept productive beta chains. Rows with one shared CDR3 protein collapse into an entry with the most common genes and DNA. The sample contains about 920,000 distinct CDR3 sequences, roughly 30% of them found a single time. The ten largest clones represent about an eighth of the sample. This sample's treatment or condition label indicates: in vitro stimulation with specific CMV peptide epitopes to enrich CMV-specific T cells. This sample comprised cultured CD8+ T cells from PBMCs, obtained from culture after CMV antigen stimulation. The origin of the receptors is a human donor in good health (CMV status not recorded). Some clones in this sample may be carry-over from other donors' samples.

This sequence joins TRBV7-6 and TRBJ2-1; 9 nucleotides line up with TRBD1. Trimming took 4 bases from V and 7 from J; bases not matched to a gene: 20. CDR1 and CDR2 from the germline V gene are SGHVS and FNYEAQ. The CDR3 is 19 amino acids. The CDR3 coding sequence is TGTGCCAGCAGCTCAAACCGGGACAGGGACCAACGTTTTGGGAATGAGCAGTTCTTC. Translating gives CASSSNRDRDQRFGNEQFF.

This clonotype was observed a few times. The chain links TRBV11-2 to TRBJ2-7; D gene uncertain. The CDR3 totals 13 residues. Germline CDR1 reads SGHAT; CDR2 reads FQNNGV. V was clipped by 3 bases and J by 4 bases, with 10 bases between them. CDR3 sequence: CASSFPGTYEQYV. Here the CDR3 DNA reads TGTGCCAGCAGCTTTCCCGGAACTTACGAGCAGTACGTC.

CDR3 DNA: TGTGCCAGCAGTTTCGGTCGGGGACAGAACTATGGCTACACCTTC. This encodes CASSFGRGQNYGYTF. The chain carries TRBV27 and TRBJ1-2, with 7 bases aligning to TRBD1. Losses at the gene ends were 3 bases for V and 2 bases for J; bases not matched to a gene: 6. The CDR3 runs 15 residues. Per germline, CDR1 MNHEY and CDR2 SMNVEV (reference sequence).

This clonotype came up once. This chain links TRBV5-3 with TRBJ2-3; 9 bases map to TRBD1. TRBV5-3 is filed as an ORF, its function uncertain. Germline trimming cut 7 bases from V and 4 bases from J; bases unmatched to any gene: 4. This CDR3 comprises 13 residues. The CDR3 DNA reads as TGTGCCAGACACGACAGGGGGGCAGATACGCAGTATTTT. Protein sequence: CARHDRGADTQYF.

In this sample, this clonotype turned up a few times. J is TRBJ2-1 and V is TRBV12-5; D is tentatively TRBD1 or TRBD2 (5 bases each). V gave up 2 bases and J gave up 2 bases, with 13 bases separating them. The CDR3 length is 16 residues. Germline CDR1 reads LGHNT; CDR2 reads FRNRAP. CDR3 coding DNA: TGTGCTAGTGGTTTGCCCCCCGAGGGACCCTACAATGAGCAGTTCTTC. This translates into CASGLPPEGPYNEQFF.

The V gene is TRBV15, the J gene TRBJ1-1, with D possibly matching TRBD1 (5 bases). The CDR3 is made up of 14 amino acids. Trimming left V 6 bases short and J 7 bases short, with 18 bases between. From germline, CDR1 is LNHNV and CDR2 YYDKDF (reference sequence). CDR3 sequence: CATSKSQGRGEAFF. The DNA for the CDR3 is TGTGCCACCAGTAAATCCCAGGGCCGAGGTGAAGCTTTCTTT.

V and J are TRBV11-2 and TRBJ2-1; D gene uncertain. Germline CDR1 SGHAT, CDR2 FQNNGV. V gave up 8 bases and J gave up 1 base, with 6 bases separating them. The CDR3 contains 12 residues. The CDR3 DNA reads TGTGCCAGCCCCAAGTCCTACAATGAGCAGTTCTTC. This codes for CASPKSYNEQFF.

The table lists this clonotype with a few counts. This chain joins TRBV7-9 and TRBJ1-5; possible D gene TRBD1, 5 bases. The germline CDR1 and CDR2 sequences are SEHNR and FQNEAQ (reference sequence). This CDR3 comprises 15 residues. The V end lost 4 bases, the J end lost 4 bases, and 14 bases lay between the germline ends. The CDR3 coding sequence is TGTGCCAGCAGCTCAATCCGGACACCGAATCAGCCCCAGCATTTT. The encoded protein is CASSSIRTPNQPQHF.

This clonotype was observed a few times. The chain has TRBV25-1 and TRBJ2-5, with 8 bases lining up with TRBD2. CDR3 size: 18 residues. The V gene end was trimmed by 0 bases and the J gene end by 2 bases; junction bases not matched to a gene: 11. Germline CDR1 reads MGHDK; CDR2 reads SYGVNS. The CDR3 here is CASSEYGKAGGPQETQYF. For the CDR3, the DNA is TGTGCCAGCAGTGAATATGGAAAGGCGGGGGGCCCTCAAGAGACCCAGTACTTC.

A remark on this clonotype: The junction and the germline gene differ at one end; a read error may be behind it. V gene TRBV15 combines with J gene TRBJ1-5; D is unresolved. This CDR3 is 14 amino acids long. Germline CDR1 LNHNV, CDR2 YYDKDF (reference sequence). The CDR3 nucleotides read TGTGCCATCAGCAGAGATCGTAGTTTTCAGCCCCAGCATTTT. Translated, it gives CAISRDRSFQPQHF.

This clonotype was observed a handful of times. V gene TRBV12-3 or TRBV12-4 combines with J gene TRBJ1-3, with D unresolved. Trimming took 5 bases from V and 7 from J, leaving 15 bases between them. CDR3 size: 14 residues. The CDR3, as DNA: TGTGCCAGCAGTCCCCGGACCCTTCGGAACACCATATATTTT. Its translation is CASSPRTLRNTIYF.

This clonotype was seen only a few times. The chain uses TRBV7-9 and TRBJ2-1, with TRBD1 matching over 12 bases. V shed 6 bases, J shed 6 bases, and the junction held 3 bases outside the gene matches. CDR3 length: 14 residues. The V gene's germline CDR1 is SEHNR and CDR2 FQNEAQ (reference sequence). The chain's CDR3 is CASRGDRGLNEQFF. The CDR3 DNA sequence: TGTGCCAGCAGGGGGGACAGGGGGCTCAATGAGCAGTTCTTC.

The chain is built from TRBV14 and TRBJ2-7, with 7 bases matching TRBD2. V lost 0 bases and J lost 3; bases outside the gene matches: 5. In germline, CDR1 is SGHDN, CDR2 FVKESK. This CDR3 comprises 15 residues. The DNA for the CDR3 is TGTGCCAGCAGCCAAGAGGACCGGGACTACTACGAGCAGTACTTC. This codes for CASSQEDRDYYEQYF.

The chain is built from TRBV5-1 and TRBJ1-2; 7 nucleotides match TRBD1. CDR1 is SGHRS and CDR2 is YFSETQ in the germline V gene. Trimming at V came to 3 bases and at J to 10 bases, leaving 24 bases not matched to a gene. The CDR3 is 18 residues long. CDR3: CASSSRTGTPPMVDDYTF. The CDR3 region has the DNA TGCGCCAGCAGCTCCCGGACAGGAACTCCCCCTATGGTCGATGACTACACCTTC.

This clonotype was found many times. The rearrangement joins TRBV7-8 to TRBJ2-7, with TRBD2 identical over 8 bases. The CDR3 has 13 residues. The V gene end was trimmed by 5 bases and the J gene end by 12 bases; junction bases not matched to a gene: 12. Germline V gives CDR1 SGHVS, CDR2 FQNEAQ. The CDR3 is CASSTGTSNTGYF. The CDR3 DNA reads as TGTGCCAGCAGCACCGGGACTAGTAATACCGGGTACTTC.

The sample holds a few counts of this clonotype. The V call is TRBV4-2, the J call TRBJ2-3; 8 bases map to TRBD2. Trimming took 6 bases from V and 0 from J; bases not matched to a gene: 11. CDR1 is LGHNA and CDR2 is YNFKEQ in the germline V gene. The CDR3 runs 17 residues. The CDR3 DNA reads as TGTGCCAGCAGGGTTAGCGGGGAGCCTTCTAGCACAGATACGCAGTATTTT. As protein: CASRVSGEPSSTDTQYF.

The table lists this clonotype with many counts. The V call is TRBV7-9, the J call TRBJ1-1, with D possibly being TRBD1 (6 bases). V was shortened by 2 bases and J by 7 bases, with 11 bases between the two germline ends. Germline values: CDR1 SEHNR, CDR2 FQNEAQ (reference sequence). This CDR3 spans 13 amino acids. CDR3: CASSLPGALEAFF. The CDR3 nucleotides are TGTGCCAGCAGCTTACCAGGGGCGCTTGAAGCTTTCTTT.